This paragraph covers one T cell receptor beta chain sequence. Antigen: not known. This CDR3 comprises 15 residues. The V and J ends lost 2 bases and 5 bases, in that order; junction bases with no gene match: 10. Per germline, CDR1 SQVTM and CDR2 ANQGSEA. TCRdb keeps only in-frame clones here, not all; method: immunoSEQ multiplex PCR. The data show tens of thousands of clones, approximately 80% seen once. The entry originates in a study of OX40 agonist ivuxolimab in advanced cancers. Study context: An agonistic anti-OX40 (CD134) antibody, ivuxolimab, was used to treat the patients.

Study-wide results and limits: Clonal expansion was seen in CD4+ and CD8+ blood T cells by week 6 at 0.1 to 3.0 mg/kg. Compared with CD4+, CD8+ T cells on average had more expanded clones.

The source of this sequence is an adult with an advanced solid tumor such as melanoma, head and neck, liver or kidney cancer. This chain connects TRBV29-1 to TRBJ2-5, with 8 bases aligning to TRBD2. Sequencing was performed on CD4+ or CD8+ T cells sorted from blood, taken in a trial of the OX40 agonist ivuxolimab. CDR3 in DNA: TGCAGCGTTGAAAGAACCCGGGAGGGCCTGGAGACCCAGTACTTC. It encodes CSVERTREGLETQYF.